Listed here are 26 T cell receptor beta chains from one sample, sequenced in a study of immune characteristics of hereditary and idiopathic chronic pancreatitis. Library preparation employed the immunoSEQ multiplex PCR assay. TCRdb provides this immuneACCESS table in a form limited to in-frame rearrangements. Some clones are lacking; in checked studies, under half of them reflect an unresolved V gene, and why the rest are absent is not known. This sample has about 15,000 clones in its table, and 73% of those were observed once. Clones ranked in the top ten supply 14% of the sample. Pancreas tissue with chronic pancreatitis was obtained from patients having total pancreatectomy with islet autotransplantation (TPIAT). The sequenced material came from pancreas tissue with hereditary chronic pancreatitis. The source of these receptors is a human donor with chronic pancreatitis.

The V gene is TRBV7-2, the J gene TRBJ2-7, with D maybe TRBD1 (7 bases). Germline CDR1 SGHTA, CDR2 FQGNSA. The CDR3 runs to 15 residues. Trimming shortened V by 6 bases and J by 1 base, and 16 bases separated the two germline ends. The CDR3 reads CASREGAGTSYEQYF. CDR3 nucleotide sequence: TGTGCCAGCAGGGAGGGGGCGGGAACTTCCTACGAGCAGTACTTC.

The chain has TRBV2 and TRBJ1-6; 7 bases line up with TRBD1. The CDR3 is 15 residues long. V lost 2 bases to trimming and J lost 7 bases; unmatched junction nucleotides: 5. The germline CDR1 and CDR2 sequences are SNHLY and FYNNEI. The CDR3 DNA follows: TGTGCCAGCAGTGAATCCGGGACAGCAAATTCACCCCTCCACTTT. Amino acid sequence: CASSESGTANSPLHF.

The chain recombines TRBV7-9 with TRBJ1-4; D remains ambiguous. Germline CDR1 SEHNR, CDR2 FQNEAQ (reference sequence). V was shortened by 2 bases and J by 8 bases, with 12 bases between the two germline ends. The CDR3 contains 14 residues. The CDR3 loop is CASSLQGIEEKLFF. The CDR3 nucleotides are TGTGCCAGCAGCTTACAAGGGATCGAGGAAAAACTGTTTTTT.

The V call is TRBV5-1, the J call TRBJ2-3; D is undetermined. The CDR3 has 14 residues. V gave up 2 bases and J gave up 3 bases, with 10 bases separating them. Germline V gene lookup returns CDR1 SGHRS and CDR2 YFSETQ. CDR3 in DNA: TGCGCCAGCAGCTTTTGGGAAGGGACAGATACGCAGTATTTT. Encoded protein: CASSFWEGTDTQYF. Drawing the rest from reference TRBV5-1 and TRBJ2-3, the complete variable domain is KAGVTQTPRYLIKTRGQQVTLSCSPISGHRSVSWYQQTPGQGLQFLFEYFSETQRNKGNFPGRFSGRQFSNSRSEMNVSTLELGDSALYLCASSFWEGTDTQYFGPGTRLTVL.

The chain recombines TRBV18 with TRBJ2-1, with 9 positions matching TRBD1. J was trimmed by 10 bases and V by 2 bases; bases with no gene match: 3. The CDR3 loop spans 13 amino acids. Germline assignment: CDR1 KGHSH and CDR2 LQKENI. The CDR3 sequence is CASSPTGGREQFF. In DNA, the CDR3 is TGTGCCAGCTCACCAACAGGGGGCAGGGAGCAGTTCTTC.

This chain connects TRBV19 to TRBJ1-1, with D uncertain. Trimming took 3 bases from V and 3 from J, leaving 11 bases between them. There are 14 residues in the CDR3. Germline loops: CDR1 LNHDA, CDR2 SQIVND (reference sequence). CDR3 amino acids: CASSIRGSDTEAFF. The CDR3, as DNA: TGTGCCAGTAGTATTCGTGGAAGTGACACTGAAGCTTTCTTT.

CDR3 residues: CASSPTGENEKLFF. The CDR3 DNA reads as TGTGCCAGCAGTCCGACAGGGGAAAATGAAAAACTGTTTTTT. The chain is built from TRBV6-4 and TRBJ1-4, with 8 bases fitting TRBD1. CDR3 size: 14 residues. Germline values: CDR1 MRHNA, CDR2 SNTAGT. The trim removed 5 bases at V and 5 bases at J, leaving 4 bases unmatched.

By sample fraction, this clone is medium-sized (0.01 to 0.1%). This sequence joins TRBV5-8 and TRBJ2-7; a possible D gene is TRBD2 (5 bases). V was clipped by 4 bases and J by 2 bases, with 19 bases between them. Germline loops: CDR1 SGHTS, CDR2 YDEGEE. CDR3 size: 16 residues. CDR3 in DNA: TGTGCCAGCAGCCCTAACCGAGGCGGGTCGACCTACGAGCAGTACTTC. The encoded protein is CASSPNRGGSTYEQYF.

This clone was counted between two and nine times. The rearrangement joins TRBV30 to TRBJ1-6; TRBD1 agrees at 7 bases. Per the germline V gene, CDR1 is GTSNPN and CDR2 is SVGIG (reference sequence). The CDR3 spans 14 residues. The V gene end was trimmed by 0 bases and the J gene end by 10 bases; junction bases not matched to a gene: 6. The CDR3 DNA reads TGTGCCTGGAGTGTAGGACAGGAGGGATCACCCCTCCACTTT. Its protein product is CAWSVGQEGSPLHF.

V usage is TRBV7-8 and J usage is TRBJ2-7; D is ambiguous. With 3 bases removed from V and 2 bases from J, the gap between germline ends came to 11 bases. Germline V gives CDR1 SGHVS, CDR2 FQNEAQ. The CDR3 runs to 14 residues. The CDR3 loop reads CASSFGPTAYEQYF. DNA of the CDR3: TGTGCCAGCAGCTTCGGACCCACCGCCTACGAGCAGTACTTC.

The chain's CDR3 is CASSSPIAYYTTDTQYF. DNA of the CDR3: TGTGCCAGCAGCTCGCCTATAGCGTATTACACCACAGATACGCAGTATTTT. The chain carries TRBV5-5 and TRBJ2-3, with a tentative D call TRBD2 (5 bases). Trimming cost V 3 bases and J 2 bases, with 19 bases left between them. CDR3 length: 17 residues. From germline, CDR1 is SGHKS and CDR2 YYEKEE (reference sequence). Together with reference TRBV5-5 and TRBJ2-3, the CDR3 gives the full variable domain: DAGVTQSPTHLIKTRGQQVTLRCSPISGHKSVSWYQQVLGQGPQFIFQYYEKEERGRGNFPDRFSARQFPNYSSELNVNALLLGDSALYLCASSSPIAYYTTDTQYFGPGTRLTVL.

This rearrangement joins TRBV6-4 to TRBJ2-1, with 7 nucleotides matching TRBD2. Per germline, CDR1 MRHNA and CDR2 SNTAGT. V shed 0 bases and J 4 bases; nucleotides not matched to a gene: 3. This CDR3 is built from 15 residues. The CDR3 nucleotides read TGTGCCAGCAGTGACTCGGCGGGAGCGTACAATGAGCAGTTCTTC. It encodes CASSDSAGAYNEQFF.

The chain combines TRBV5-1 with TRBJ1-4; 10 nucleotides align to TRBD1. The CDR3 sequence is 15 residues long. With V trimmed by 5 bases and J by 8 bases, 9 bases remained unmatched. Germline-derived CDR1 and CDR2 are SGHRS and YFSETQ. The CDR3 here is CASRQTGGLGEKLFF. CDR3 coding DNA: TGCGCCAGCAGGCAGACAGGGGGCCTCGGGGAAAAACTGTTTTTT.

CDR3 DNA: TGTGCCAGCAGTAAAGCAGGCTACAATGAGCAGTTCTTC. Translated, it gives CASSKAGYNEQFF. This chain connects TRBV28 to TRBJ2-1, with D unclear. Trimming cost V 5 bases and J 3 bases, with 8 bases left between them. The CDR3 sequence is 13 residues long. Germline values: CDR1 MDHEN, CDR2 SYDVKM.

The chain links TRBV5-5 to TRBJ2-3; the match to TRBD1 covers 9 bases. The J segment lost 2 bases and the V segment lost 4 bases, leaving 8 bases of the junction unmatched. Germline V gives CDR1 SGHKS, CDR2 YYEKEE (reference sequence). The length of the CDR3 is 16 residues. The CDR3 nucleotides read TGTGCCAGCAGCCCTCTTCGGACAGGGGCCACAGATACGCAGTATTTT. Protein product: CASSPLRTGATDTQYF.

The rearrangement links TRBV14 to TRBJ2-1; possibly TRBD2 for D (6 bases). Germline V gene sequence: CDR1 SGHDN, CDR2 FVKESK. The CDR3 runs to 15 residues. V lost 2 bases to trimming and J lost 4 bases, with 12 bases between them. CDR3 loop: CASSQRRGLYNEQFF. In DNA form, the CDR3 reads TGTGCCAGCAGCCAAAGGCGGGGACTTTACAATGAGCAGTTCTTC.

V and J are TRBV5-1 and TRBJ2-1; D possibly corresponds to TRBD2 (5 bases). Trimming took 4 bases from V and 0 from J, leaving 8 bases between them. The germline V gene has CDR1 SGHRS and CDR2 YFSETQ. The CDR3 length is 14 residues. The CDR3 DNA is TGCGCCAGCAGCAGCGGAGTCTCCTACAATGAGCAGTTCTTC. The encoded protein is CASSSGVSYNEQFF.

The V gene is TRBV6-5, the J gene TRBJ2-3; 11 nucleotides match TRBD2. The germline CDR1 and CDR2 sequences are MNHEY and SVGAGI. The CDR3 is 14 residues long. The V segment lost 3 bases and the J segment 6 bases; nucleotides outside the gene matches: 2. CDR3 nucleotides: TGTGCCAGCAGTTATAGCGGGAGGGGGGATACGCAGTATTTT. It codes for CASSYSGRGDTQYF.

The chain has TRBV28 and TRBJ1-1, with D uncertain. CDR1 is MDHEN, CDR2 SYDVKM, per germline. This CDR3 is built from 14 residues. V was pared by 2 bases and J by 6 bases, with 13 bases between. CDR3 DNA sequence: TGTGCCAGCAGTTTAGGAGGGATTATGGCTGAAGCTTTCTTT. Protein sequence: CASSLGGIMAEAFF.

V is TRBV25-1 and J is TRBJ1-1; a weak D match, TRBD1 (5 bases). Germline CDR1 reads MGHDK; CDR2 reads SYGVNS. This CDR3 contains 16 residues. Trimming took off 3 bases at V and 3 bases at J, with 17 bases between the two ends. CDR3 coding DNA: TGTGCCAGCAGTGATAGGCAGGGAGGGTCGCACACTGAAGCTTTCTTT. Translated, it gives CASSDRQGGSHTEAFF.

J is TRBJ1-1 and V is TRBV7-9; the D gene is possibly TRBD1 (5 bases). The CDR3 extends over 16 amino acids. V was pared by 7 bases and J by 1 base, with 19 bases between. Germline V lookup: CDR1 SEHNR, CDR2 FQNEAQ (reference sequence). The CDR3 region is CASTLLDAGPNTEAFF. In DNA, the CDR3 is TGTGCCAGCACCCTGCTTGACGCAGGGCCGAACACTGAAGCTTTCTTT.

This chain joins TRBV3-1 (or the pseudogene TRBV3-2) and TRBJ2-5; D is ambiguous. Germline V gives CDR1 LGHDT, CDR2 YNNKEL (reference sequence). There are 13 residues in the CDR3. Trimming stripped 3 bases from V and 4 bases from J, with 9 bases between. CDR3 loop: CASSHSLVETQYF. In nucleotides, the CDR3 is TGTGCCAGCAGCCACTCGCTGGTAGAGACCCAGTACTTC.

The chain employs TRBV28 and TRBJ2-6, with unresolved D. Germline V lookup: CDR1 MDHEN, CDR2 SYDVKM. The CDR3 is made up of 15 amino acids. With 8 bases removed from V and 0 bases from J, the gap between germline ends came to 11 bases. CDR3 protein: CASDRPNSGANVLTF. CDR3 bases: TGTGCCAGCGATCGACCGAACTCTGGGGCCAACGTCCTGACTTTC.

The J gene is TRBJ2-7, the V gene TRBV28; D gene uncertain. The length of the CDR3 is 12 residues. Germline V gene lookup returns CDR1 MDHEN and CDR2 SYDVKM. With 2 bases removed from V and 3 bases from J, the gap between germline ends came to 5 bases. CDR3 region: CASSLNSYEQYF. The CDR3 bases are TGTGCCAGCAGTTTAAACAGCTACGAGCAGTACTTC.

This clone came up a few times. The chain links TRBV27 to TRBJ2-6; weak D call: TRBD1 (5 bases). The CDR3 is 17 residues long. Germline CDR1 and CDR2: MNHEY and SMNVEV (reference sequence). The germline V and J ends were trimmed by 2 bases and 0 bases, with 11 bases remaining between them. CDR3 sequence: CASSLQGQPSGANVLTF. For the CDR3, the DNA is TGTGCCAGCAGTTTACAGGGCCAACCCTCTGGGGCCAACGTCCTGACTTTC.

There are a few counts of this clone. The chain joins TRBV14 to TRBJ2-3; no definite D call. Germline lookup yields CDR1 SGHDN and CDR2 FVKESK. V lost 0 bases to trimming and J lost 7 bases, with 8 bases between them. This CDR3 has 13 amino acids. CDR3 in DNA: TGTGCCAGCAGCCAAGAGTTAACGAATACGCAGTATTTT. Translated: CASSQELTNTQYF.